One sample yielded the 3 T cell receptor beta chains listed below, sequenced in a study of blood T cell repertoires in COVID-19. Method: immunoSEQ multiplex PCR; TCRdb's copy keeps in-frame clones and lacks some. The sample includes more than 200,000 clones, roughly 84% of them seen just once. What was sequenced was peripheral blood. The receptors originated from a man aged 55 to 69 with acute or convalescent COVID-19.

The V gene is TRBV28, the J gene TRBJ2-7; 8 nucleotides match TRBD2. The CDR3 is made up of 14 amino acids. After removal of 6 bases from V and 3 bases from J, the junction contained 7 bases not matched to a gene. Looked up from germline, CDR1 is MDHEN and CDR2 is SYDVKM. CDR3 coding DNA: TGTGCCAGCAGGGAAGCGGGAGTCATCTACGAGCAGTACTTC. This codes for CASREAGVIYEQYF.

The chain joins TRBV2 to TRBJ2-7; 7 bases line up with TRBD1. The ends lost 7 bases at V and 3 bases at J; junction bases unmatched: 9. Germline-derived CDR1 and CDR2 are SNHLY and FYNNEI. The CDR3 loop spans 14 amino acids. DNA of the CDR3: TGTGCCAGCAAGGGCTCGGGACAGCTCTACGAGCAGTACTTC. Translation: CASKGSGQLYEQYF. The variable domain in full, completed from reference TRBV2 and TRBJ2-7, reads EPEVTQTPSHQVTQMGQEVILRCVPISNHLYFYWYRQILGQKVEFLVSFYNNEISEKSEIFDDQFSVERPDGSNFTLKIRSTKLEDSAMYFCASKGSGQLYEQYFGPGTRLTVT.

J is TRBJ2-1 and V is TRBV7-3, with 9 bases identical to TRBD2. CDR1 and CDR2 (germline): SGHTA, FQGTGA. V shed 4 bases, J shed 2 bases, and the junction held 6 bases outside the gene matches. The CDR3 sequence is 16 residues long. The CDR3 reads CASSSKRGAPYNEQFF. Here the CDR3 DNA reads TGTGCCAGCAGCTCTAAGCGGGGGGCTCCCTACAATGAGCAGTTCTTC.